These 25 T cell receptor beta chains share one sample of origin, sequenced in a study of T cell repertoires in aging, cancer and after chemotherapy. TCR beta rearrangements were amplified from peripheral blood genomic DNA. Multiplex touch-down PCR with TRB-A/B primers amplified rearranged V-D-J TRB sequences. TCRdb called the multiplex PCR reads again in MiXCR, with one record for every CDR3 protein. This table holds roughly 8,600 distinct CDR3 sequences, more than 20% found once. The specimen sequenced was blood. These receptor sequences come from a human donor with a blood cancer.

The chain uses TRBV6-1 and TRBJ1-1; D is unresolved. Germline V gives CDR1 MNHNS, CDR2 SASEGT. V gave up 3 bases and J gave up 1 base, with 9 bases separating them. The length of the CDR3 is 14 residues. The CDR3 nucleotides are TGTGCCAGCAGTGAGGCAAGGACGAACACTGAAGCTTTCTTT. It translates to CASSEARTNTEAFF.

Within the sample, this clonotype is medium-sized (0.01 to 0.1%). CDR3 in amino acids: CAISQRGDTGELFF. The DNA for the CDR3 is TGTGCCATCAGCCAGAGAGGGGACACCGGGGAGCTGTTTTTT. V gene TRBV10-3 combines with J gene TRBJ2-2; D may be TRBD1 or TRBD2 (5 bases each). Trimming took 6 bases from V and 3 from J, leaving 11 bases between them. CDR3 length: 14 amino acids. The germline V gene has CDR1 ENHRY and CDR2 SYGVKD.

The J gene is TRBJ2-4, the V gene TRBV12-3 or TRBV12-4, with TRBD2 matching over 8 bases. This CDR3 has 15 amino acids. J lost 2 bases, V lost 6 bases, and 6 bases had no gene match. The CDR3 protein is CASRFGGAPKNIQYF. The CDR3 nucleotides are TGTGCCAGCAGATTCGGGGGGGCACCCAAAAACATTCAGTACTTC.

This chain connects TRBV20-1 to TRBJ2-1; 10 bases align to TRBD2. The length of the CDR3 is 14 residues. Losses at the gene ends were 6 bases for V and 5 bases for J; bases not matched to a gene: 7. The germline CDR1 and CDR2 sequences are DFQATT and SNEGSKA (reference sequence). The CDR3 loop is CSAPGTSDHNEQFF. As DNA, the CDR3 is TGCAGTGCCCCCGGGACTAGCGACCACAATGAGCAGTTCTTC.

CDR3 protein: CATSDPSTGAITDTQYF. The CDR3 DNA reads TGTGCCACCAGTGATCCCTCAACAGGGGCCATCACAGATACGCAGTATTTT. This chain links TRBV24-1 with TRBJ2-3; 7 nucleotides align to TRBD1. V lost 3 bases to trimming and J lost 2 bases; unmatched junction nucleotides: 10. Germline values: CDR1 KGHDR, CDR2 SFDVKD. This CDR3 has 17 residues.

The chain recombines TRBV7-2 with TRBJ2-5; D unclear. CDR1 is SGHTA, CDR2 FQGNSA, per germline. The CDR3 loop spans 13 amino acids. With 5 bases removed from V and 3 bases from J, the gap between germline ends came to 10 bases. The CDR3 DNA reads TGTGCCAGCAGCCGGATGCAGAAAGAGACCCAGTACTTC. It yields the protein CASSRMQKETQYF.

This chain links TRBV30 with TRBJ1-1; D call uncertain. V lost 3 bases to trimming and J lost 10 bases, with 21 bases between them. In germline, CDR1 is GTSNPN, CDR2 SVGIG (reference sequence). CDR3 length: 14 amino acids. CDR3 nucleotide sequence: TGTGCCTGGAGCCTCCCCGGGCGGGGATTCGTAGCTTTCTTT. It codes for CAWSLPGRGFVAFF.

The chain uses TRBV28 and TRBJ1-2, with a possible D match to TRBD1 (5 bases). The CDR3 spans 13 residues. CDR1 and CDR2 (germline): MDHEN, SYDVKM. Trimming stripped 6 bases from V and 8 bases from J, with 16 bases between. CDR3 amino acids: CASRIGGAQGYTF. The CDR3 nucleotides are TGTGCCAGCAGGATAGGAGGGGCTCAGGGCTACACCTTC.

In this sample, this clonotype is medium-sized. DNA of the CDR3: TGTGCCAGCAGCTGGGTCCGGGACAGCTCTAATGAAAAACTGTTTTTT. Its translation: CASSWVRDSSNEKLFF. The J gene is TRBJ1-4, the V gene TRBV5-6, with 7 bases identical to TRBD1. The germline CDR1 and CDR2 sequences are SGHDT and YYEEEE. V lost 3 bases to trimming and J lost 3 bases; unmatched junction nucleotides: 8. This CDR3 is 16 amino acids long.

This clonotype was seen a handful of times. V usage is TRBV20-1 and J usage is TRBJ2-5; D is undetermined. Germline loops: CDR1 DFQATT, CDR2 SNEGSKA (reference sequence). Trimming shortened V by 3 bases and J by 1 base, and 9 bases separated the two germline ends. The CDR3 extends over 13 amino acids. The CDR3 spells CSASSSPQETQYF. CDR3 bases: TGCAGTGCTAGTAGCAGCCCCCAAGAGACCCAGTACTTC.

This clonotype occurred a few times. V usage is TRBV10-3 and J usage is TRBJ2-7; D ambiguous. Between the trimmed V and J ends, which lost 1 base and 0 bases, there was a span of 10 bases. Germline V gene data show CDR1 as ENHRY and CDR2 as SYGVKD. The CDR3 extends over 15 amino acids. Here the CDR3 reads CAISELGPNSYEQYF. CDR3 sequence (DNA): TGTGCCATCAGTGAGTTGGGTCCCAACTCCTACGAGCAGTACTTC.

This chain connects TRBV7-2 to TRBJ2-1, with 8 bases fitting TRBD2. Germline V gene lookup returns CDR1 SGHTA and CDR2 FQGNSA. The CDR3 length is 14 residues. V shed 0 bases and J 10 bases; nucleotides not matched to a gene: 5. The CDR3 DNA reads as TGTGCCAGCAGCTTAGCGAGGGCTAGCGGGGAGCAGTTCTTC. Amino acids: CASSLARASGEQFF.

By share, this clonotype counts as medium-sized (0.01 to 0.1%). For the CDR3, the DNA is TGTGCCTGGAAGAAACAGGCTTACACTGAAGCTTTCTTT. Its translation is CAWKKQAYTEAFF. This chain joins TRBV30 and TRBJ1-1; tentative D call: TRBD1 (5 bases). Trimming removed 4 bases from V and 3 bases from J, with 12 bases in between. The CDR3 is made up of 13 amino acids. Germline V gene lookup returns CDR1 GTSNPN and CDR2 SVGIG (reference sequence).

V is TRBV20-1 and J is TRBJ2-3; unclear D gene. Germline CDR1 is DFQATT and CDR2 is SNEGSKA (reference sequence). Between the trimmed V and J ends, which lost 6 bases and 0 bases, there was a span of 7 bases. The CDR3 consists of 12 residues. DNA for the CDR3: TGCAGTGCCGTGACCAGCACAGATACGCAGTATTTT. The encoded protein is CSAVTSTDTQYF.

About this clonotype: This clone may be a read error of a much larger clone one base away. DNA for the CDR3: TGTGCCAGCAGCGGGCAGGGGATTCAGCCCCAGCATTTT. Its protein is CASSGQGIQPQHF. The chain is built from TRBV6-2 or TRBV6-3 and TRBJ1-5; D perhaps matches TRBD1 (6 bases). Germline loops: CDR1 MNHEY, CDR2 SVGEGT. The length of the CDR3 is 13 residues. Trimming left V 6 bases short and J 6 bases short, with 12 bases between.

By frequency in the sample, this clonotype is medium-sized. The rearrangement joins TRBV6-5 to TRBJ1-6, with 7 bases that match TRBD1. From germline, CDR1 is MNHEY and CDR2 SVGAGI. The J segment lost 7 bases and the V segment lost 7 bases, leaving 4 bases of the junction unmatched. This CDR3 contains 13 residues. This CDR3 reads CASIPQGNSPLHF. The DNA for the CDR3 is TGTGCCAGCATTCCACAGGGGAATTCACCCCTCCACTTT.

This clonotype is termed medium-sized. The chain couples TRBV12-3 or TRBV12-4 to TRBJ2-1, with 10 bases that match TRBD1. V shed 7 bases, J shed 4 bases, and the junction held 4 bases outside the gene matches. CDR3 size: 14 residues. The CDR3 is CASNPGQGYNEQFF. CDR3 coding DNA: TGTGCCAGCAACCCGGGACAGGGGTACAATGAGCAGTTCTTC.

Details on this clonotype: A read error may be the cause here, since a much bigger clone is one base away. CDR3 nucleotides: TGTGCCAGCAGTACGGGAGGCAACAATGAGCAGTTCTTC. This encodes CASSTGGNNEQFF. The chain uses TRBV6-4 and TRBJ2-1; 7 nucleotides align to TRBD2. The germline V gene encodes CDR1 MRHNA and CDR2 SNTAGT. The CDR3 loop spans 13 amino acids. Trimming removed 5 bases from V and 5 bases from J; junction bases left unmatched: 3.

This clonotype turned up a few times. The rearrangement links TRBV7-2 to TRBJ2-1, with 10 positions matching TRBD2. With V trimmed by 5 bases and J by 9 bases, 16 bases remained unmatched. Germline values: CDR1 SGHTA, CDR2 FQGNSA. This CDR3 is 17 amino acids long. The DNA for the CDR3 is TGTGCCAGCAGCCCCACCTACTTAAGCGGGGGGGCCGGTGAGCAGTTCTTC. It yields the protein CASSPTYLSGGAGEQFF.

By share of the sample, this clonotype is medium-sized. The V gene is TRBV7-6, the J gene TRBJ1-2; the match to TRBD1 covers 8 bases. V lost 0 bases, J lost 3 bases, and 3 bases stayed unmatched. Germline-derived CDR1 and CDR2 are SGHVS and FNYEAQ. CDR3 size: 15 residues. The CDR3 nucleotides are TGTGCCAGCAGCTTAGCCGGACAGGGCGACTATGGCTACACCTTC. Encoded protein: CASSLAGQGDYGYTF.

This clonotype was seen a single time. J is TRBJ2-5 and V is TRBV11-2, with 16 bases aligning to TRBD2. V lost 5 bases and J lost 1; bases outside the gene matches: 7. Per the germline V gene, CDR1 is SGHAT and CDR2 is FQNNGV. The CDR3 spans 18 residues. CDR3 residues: CASSRGGLAGGIQETQYF. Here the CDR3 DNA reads TGTGCCAGCAGCCGAGGGGGACTAGCGGGGGGGATCCAAGAGACCCAGTACTTC.

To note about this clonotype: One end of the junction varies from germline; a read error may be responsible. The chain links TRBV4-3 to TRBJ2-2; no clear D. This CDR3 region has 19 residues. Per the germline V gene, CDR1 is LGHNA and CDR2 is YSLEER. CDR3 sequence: CASSQVPAYNPFNTGELFF. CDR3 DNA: TGTGCCAGCAGCCAAGTTCCAGCCTACAATCCGTTCAACACCGGGGAGCTGTTTTTT.

CDR3 protein: CSASGTNNQPQHF. The CDR3 coding sequence is TGCAGTGCTTCCGGGACAAACAATCAGCCCCAGCATTTT. The chain couples TRBV20-1 to TRBJ1-5, with D possibly matching TRBD1 (6 bases). Germline assignment: CDR1 DFQATT and CDR2 SNEGSKA (reference sequence). The V gene lost 5 bases and the J gene lost 3 bases, with 11 bases spanning the gap. The CDR3 has 13 residues.

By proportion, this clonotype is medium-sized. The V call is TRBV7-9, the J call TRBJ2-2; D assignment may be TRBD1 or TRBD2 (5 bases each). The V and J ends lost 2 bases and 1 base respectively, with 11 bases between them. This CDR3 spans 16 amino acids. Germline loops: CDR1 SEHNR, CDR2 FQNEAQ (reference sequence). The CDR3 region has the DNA TGTGCCAGCAGCTTATGGGGGTCAGGGAACACCGGGGAGCTGTTTTTT. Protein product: CASSLWGSGNTGELFF.

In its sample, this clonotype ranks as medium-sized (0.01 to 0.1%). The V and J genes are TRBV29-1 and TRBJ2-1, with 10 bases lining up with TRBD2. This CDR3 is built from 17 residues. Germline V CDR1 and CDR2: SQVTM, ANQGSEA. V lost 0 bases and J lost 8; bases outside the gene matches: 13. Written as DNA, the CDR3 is TGCAGCGTTGAAGATTTGGCTAGCGGGAGTCTAAGGGATGAGCAGTTCTTC. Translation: CSVEDLASGSLRDEQFF.